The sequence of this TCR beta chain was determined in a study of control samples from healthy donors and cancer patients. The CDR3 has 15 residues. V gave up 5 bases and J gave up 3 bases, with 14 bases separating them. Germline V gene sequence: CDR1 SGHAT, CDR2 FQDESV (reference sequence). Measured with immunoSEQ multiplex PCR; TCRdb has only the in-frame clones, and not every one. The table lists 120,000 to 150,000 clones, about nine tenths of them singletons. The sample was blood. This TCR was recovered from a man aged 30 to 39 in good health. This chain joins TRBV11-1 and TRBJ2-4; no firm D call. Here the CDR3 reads CASSAPGLDKNIQYF. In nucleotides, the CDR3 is TGTGCCAGCAGCGCGCCTGGTTTGGACAAAAACATTCAGTACTTC. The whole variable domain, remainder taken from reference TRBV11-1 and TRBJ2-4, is EAEVAQSPRYKITEKSQAVAFWCDPISGHATLYWYRQILGQGPELLVQFQDESVVDDSQLPKDRFSAERLKGVDSTLKIQPAELGDSAMYLCASSAPGLDKNIQYFGAGTRLSVL.